Listed here are 32 T cell receptor beta chains from one sample, sequenced in a study of OX40 agonist ivuxolimab in advanced cancers. Sequencing was performed with immunoSEQ multiplex PCR; in TCRdb, only in-frame clones are kept and a portion is missing. The sample lists around 70,000 clones; over 75% were seen once. The input for sequencing was CD4+ or CD8+ T cells sorted from blood, taken in a trial of the OX40 agonist ivuxolimab. These receptors came from an adult with an advanced solid tumor such as melanoma, head and neck, liver or kidney cancer.

The CDR3 DNA sequence: TGTGCCAGCAGCCAAGGGGACAGGGGGCTGGGTAACACTGAAGCTTTCTTT. It encodes CASSQGDRGLGNTEAFF. This rearrangement joins TRBV7-9 to TRBJ1-1, with 12 positions matching TRBD1. Losses at the gene ends were 5 bases for V and 2 bases for J; bases not matched to a gene: 9. The CDR3 runs 17 residues. CDR1 and CDR2 from the germline V gene are SEHNR and FQNEAQ (reference sequence). The variable domain in full, completed from reference TRBV7-9 and TRBJ1-1, reads DTGVSQNPRHKITKRGQNVTFRCDPISEHNRLYWYRQTLGQGPEFLTYFQNEAQLEKSRLLSDRFSAERPKGSFSTLEIQRTEQGDSAMYLCASSQGDRGLGNTEAFFGQGTRLTVV.

This chain joins TRBV5-1 and TRBJ2-3; no clear D. CDR1 is SGHRS and CDR2 is YFSETQ in the germline V gene. Trimming cost V 8 bases and J 2 bases, with 15 bases left between them. CDR3 length: 14 residues. CDR3 in amino acids: CASTKGENTDTQYF. CDR3 DNA sequence: TGCGCCAGTACCAAGGGTGAAAACACAGATACGCAGTATTTT. The variable domain in full, with the rest retrieved from reference TRBV5-1 and TRBJ2-3, is KAGVTQTPRYLIKTRGQQVTLSCSPISGHRSVSWYQQTPGQGLQFLFEYFSETQRNKGNFPGRFSGRQFSNSRSEMNVSTLELGDSALYLCASTKGENTDTQYFGPGTRLTVL.

The chain has TRBV6-1 and TRBJ1-3; a possible D gene is TRBD1 (5 bases). The CDR3 totals 14 residues. CDR1 MNHNS and CDR2 SASEGT come from the germline V gene. V lost 7 bases and J 1 base, leaving 11 bases between the germline ends. CDR3 in amino acids: CASMWGGSGNTIYF. The CDR3 DNA follows: TGTGCCAGCATGTGGGGGGGGTCTGGAAACACCATATATTTT.

V is TRBV4-1 and J is TRBJ2-7; 8 bases are shared with TRBD2. The germline V gene has CDR1 MGHRA and CDR2 YSYEKL. With 0 bases clipped from V and 5 bases from J, the junction kept 0 bases outside the gene matches. This CDR3 is 13 amino acids long. This chain's CDR3 is CASSQERGDEQYF. The CDR3 DNA reads as TGCGCCAGCAGCCAAGAGCGGGGGGACGAGCAGTACTTC.

J is TRBJ2-2 and V is TRBV9; D perhaps matches TRBD2 (5 bases). CDR1 SGDLS and CDR2 YYNGEE come from the germline V gene. The V gene lost 0 bases and the J gene lost 4 bases, with 16 bases spanning the gap. This CDR3 is built from 17 residues. CDR3 protein: CASSVGSLAGRTGELFF. CDR3 DNA: TGTGCCAGCAGCGTAGGGTCCCTAGCCGGGCGCACCGGGGAGCTGTTTTTT.

J is TRBJ2-3 and V is TRBV30; D is unresolved. The CDR3 totals 12 residues. Trimming removed 0 bases at V and 8 bases at J, with 9 bases between. In germline, CDR1 is GTSNPN, CDR2 SVGIG (reference sequence). The CDR3 DNA reads TGTGCCTGGAGTGTAACGGAGACTACGCAGTATTTT. It translates to CAWSVTETTQYF.

The gene calls are TRBV25-1 and TRBJ1-2; D is ambiguous. V dropped 6 bases and J dropped 4 bases, with 12 bases sitting between them. Germline CDR1 reads MGHDK; CDR2 reads SYGVNS. The CDR3 runs to 13 residues. CDR3 bases: TGTGCCAGCAGCGCGGCGAGGGTCTATGGCTACACCTTC. Translating it yields CASSAARVYGYTF.

The genes are TRBV27 and TRBJ1-5; the D gene is possibly TRBD1 (5 bases). This CDR3 is 14 amino acids long. Germline CDR1 reads MNHEY; CDR2 reads SMNVEV (reference sequence). V lost 2 bases to trimming and J lost 7 bases, with 12 bases between them. In nucleotides, the CDR3 is TGTGCCAGCAGTTTAATAGGGGAGGGACAGCCCCAGCATTTT. Translated: CASSLIGEGQPQHF.

Only a few counts were recorded for this clone. The chain uses TRBV6-5 and TRBJ1-5, with no clear D. This CDR3 has 14 residues. CDR1 and CDR2 (germline): MNHEY, SVGAGI. V gave up 2 bases and J gave up 2 bases, with 7 bases separating them. The CDR3 nucleotides are TGTGCCAGCAGTTACAGGGCCGGCAATCAGCCCCAGCATTTT. Translation gives CASSYRAGNQPQHF.

The CDR3 region is CASSADGHNNQPQHF. Written as DNA, the CDR3 is TGTGCCAGCAGCGCGGACGGCCATAACAATCAGCCCCAGCATTTT. This chain uses TRBV5-6 with TRBJ1-5; D unresolved. Germline assignment: CDR1 SGHDT and CDR2 YYEEEE. CDR3 size: 15 residues. V was pared by 4 bases and J by 3 bases, with 14 bases between.

This chain links TRBV6-1 with TRBJ1-1, with TRBD1 matching 10 bases. The V gene end was trimmed by 4 bases and the J gene end by 6 bases; junction bases not matched to a gene: 11. Per germline, CDR1 MNHNS and CDR2 SASEGT. This CDR3 is 16 amino acids long. The CDR3 region is CASSGHWDRGYSEAFF. The DNA for the CDR3 is TGTGCCAGCAGTGGCCACTGGGACAGGGGTTACTCTGAAGCTTTCTTT.

V is TRBV27 and J is TRBJ1-1, with 7 bases matching TRBD1. Trimming cost V 6 bases and J 6 bases; bases outside gene matches: 13. The germline gives CDR1 MNHEY, CDR2 SMNVEV (reference sequence). There are 15 residues in the CDR3. The CDR3 is CASRTNRGMSAEAFF. The CDR3 region has the DNA TGTGCCAGCAGAACAAACAGGGGAATGAGCGCTGAAGCTTTCTTT.

This chain links TRBV6-1 with TRBJ1-6, with a tentative D call TRBD1 (5 bases). The CDR3 has 15 residues. The V gene's germline CDR1 is MNHNS and CDR2 SASEGT. Trimming took off 3 bases at V and 1 base at J, with 7 bases between the two ends. The CDR3: CASSDEGSYNSPLHF. The CDR3, as DNA: TGTGCCAGCAGTGACGAGGGGTCCTATAATTCACCCCTCCACTTT.

J is TRBJ2-7 and V is TRBV19, with D perhaps given as TRBD1 or TRBD2 (5 bases each). The CDR3 contains 16 residues. Trimming left V 5 bases short and J 1 base short, with 18 bases between. Per germline, CDR1 LNHDA and CDR2 SQIVND (reference sequence). In DNA, the CDR3 is TGTGCCAGTAGTTCTCGGGGCGTGTTCACGTCCTACGAGCAGTACTTC. Translated, it gives CASSSRGVFTSYEQYF.

The V and J genes are TRBV4-1 and TRBJ1-2; a possible D gene is TRBD1 (5 bases). Trimming pared 1 base from V and 8 bases from J, leaving 14 bases between. The CDR3 runs to 14 residues. Germline CDR1 is MGHRA and CDR2 is YSYEKL. As DNA, the CDR3 is TGCGCCAGCAGCCAAGTCGGAGAGAGGGGCGGCTACACCTTC. Amino acid sequence: CASSQVGERGGYTF.

The chain has TRBV11-1 and TRBJ2-7; a weak D match, TRBD1 (6 bases). The CDR3 is 15 amino acids. Trimming shortened V by 1 base and J by 3 bases, and 13 bases separated the two germline ends. Germline V gene sequence: CDR1 SGHAT, CDR2 FQDESV (reference sequence). The CDR3 sequence is CASSLVEGHLYEQYF. Written as DNA, the CDR3 is TGTGCCAGCAGCTTAGTTGAGGGACACCTCTACGAGCAGTACTTC.

The chain has TRBV7-2 and TRBJ2-1; 13 nucleotides match TRBD2. The germline gives CDR1 SGHTA, CDR2 FQGNSA. With 5 bases clipped from V and 4 bases from J, the junction kept 11 bases outside the gene matches. The CDR3 is made up of 18 amino acids. CDR3 in amino acids: CASSTTSGGKNLYNEQFF. In nucleotides, the CDR3 is TGTGCCAGCAGCACGACTAGCGGGGGGAAAAACTTATACAATGAGCAGTTCTTC.

J is TRBJ2-7 and V is TRBV5-5, with TRBD1 matching 8 bases. V dropped 5 bases and J dropped 3; count of bases not matched to a gene: 16. This CDR3 is built from 17 residues. Germline V lookup: CDR1 SGHKS, CDR2 YYEKEE (reference sequence). The CDR3 bases are TGTGCCAGCAGACATAAAGTGACAGGACAGGGCGTCTACGAGCAGTACTTC. Its translation is CASRHKVTGQGVYEQYF.

This clone occurred a few times. The rearrangement joins TRBV2 to TRBJ1-2; D remains unclear. The CDR3 runs 13 residues. Germline V gene sequence: CDR1 SNHLY, CDR2 FYNNEI. Trimming left V 1 base short and J 1 base short, with 4 bases between. CDR3 sequence (DNA): TGTGCCAGCAGTGAAGTCGGTAACTATGGCTACACCTTC. It yields the protein CASSEVGNYGYTF.

The chain employs TRBV6-5 and TRBJ2-3; tentatively, D is TRBD2 (6 bases). Germline lookup yields CDR1 MNHEY and CDR2 SVGAGI. The CDR3 is 14 residues long. V shed 9 bases and J shed 5 bases, with 18 bases lying between them. The CDR3 reads CASRGTETGDTQYF. Written as DNA, the CDR3 is TGTGCCAGTCGGGGGACGGAGACGGGAGATACGCAGTATTTT.

This rearrangement joins TRBV7-9 to TRBJ2-5, with D maybe TRBD2 (5 bases). Germline-derived CDR1 and CDR2 are SEHNR and FQNEAQ (reference sequence). Between the trimmed V and J ends, which lost 1 base and 5 bases, there was a span of 8 bases. The CDR3 contains 13 residues. The CDR3 loop is CASSLEEEETQYF. The CDR3 nucleotides are TGTGCCAGCAGCTTAGAGGAGGAGGAGACCCAGTACTTC.

The chain uses TRBV4-3 and TRBJ1-3, with D unclear. With 0 bases removed from V and 2 bases from J, the gap between germline ends came to 20 bases. CDR1 is LGHNA and CDR2 is YSLEER in the germline V gene. There are 19 residues in the CDR3. CDR3 amino acids: CASSQDGPGGSVTGNTIYF. CDR3 coding DNA: TGCGCCAGCAGCCAAGATGGACCCGGTGGCAGCGTGACTGGAAACACCATATATTTT.

The chain links TRBV6-1 to TRBJ2-5, with D unclear. The germline gives CDR1 MNHNS, CDR2 SASEGT. CDR3 length: 13 amino acids. With 5 bases removed from V and 5 bases from J, the gap between germline ends came to 12 bases. CDR3 sequence: CASSSTLEETQYF. CDR3 DNA sequence: TGTGCCAGCAGTTCTACCCTGGAGGAGACCCAGTACTTC.

V and J are TRBV28 and TRBJ1-1; D is possibly TRBD1 (6 bases). Per the germline V gene, CDR1 is MDHEN and CDR2 is SYDVKM. Deletions cut 10 bases from V and 0 bases from J, with 15 bases between. This CDR3 contains 14 residues. The DNA for the CDR3 is TGTGCCACCAGGGCGGGGGGGCTGAACACTGAAGCTTTCTTT. It specifies CATRAGGLNTEAFF.

The J gene is TRBJ2-5, the V gene TRBV7-2, with 10 bases identical to TRBD2. Germline CDR1 is SGHTA and CDR2 is FQGNSA. Trimming removed 5 bases from V and 9 bases from J; junction bases left unmatched: 6. The CDR3 runs 13 residues. The CDR3 region is CASSPSGSDPQYF. CDR3 in DNA: TGTGCCAGCAGCCCTAGCGGGAGCGACCCCCAGTACTTC.

The chain employs TRBV7-9 and TRBJ2-5; D might be TRBD2 (5 bases). V lost 5 bases, J lost 5 bases, and 6 bases lay in between. This CDR3 comprises 11 residues. Germline lookup yields CDR1 SEHNR and CDR2 FQNEAQ (reference sequence). CDR3 DNA: TGTGCCAGCAGCACGGGGGAGACCCAGTACTTC. Translation gives CASSTGETQYF.

This clone was counted once. The rearrangement uses TRBV11-3 and TRBJ2-1; 12 bases are a match to TRBD2. V gave up 5 bases and J gave up 3 bases; unmatched junction bases: 8. There are 17 residues in the CDR3. Germline V gives CDR1 SGHNT, CDR2 YENEEA. In nucleotides, the CDR3 is TGTGCCAGCAGCGAAAGGACTAGCGGGGACCGCTACAATGAGCAGTTCTTC. Its translation is CASSERTSGDRYNEQFF.

V and J are TRBV6-4 and TRBJ1-6; D unclear. Deletions cut 2 bases from V and 8 bases from J, with 10 bases between. CDR3 length equals 14 residues. Germline-derived CDR1 and CDR2 are MRHNA and SNTAGT. In DNA form, the CDR3 reads TGTGCCAGCAGTGACAGCCATGGAGATTCACCCCTCCACTTT. This translates into CASSDSHGDSPLHF.

The chain uses TRBV6-6 and TRBJ2-3; D tentatively fits TRBD1 or TRBD2 (7 bases each). The CDR3 runs 15 residues. Germline values: CDR1 MNHNY, CDR2 SVGAGI (reference sequence). The germline V and J ends were trimmed by 6 bases and 2 bases, with 15 bases remaining between them. CDR3 coding DNA: TGTGCCAGCAGAAAAGACAGGGACTACACAGATACGCAGTATTTT. This sequence encodes CASRKDRDYTDTQYF.

The chain links TRBV11-2 to TRBJ2-7; TRBD1 matches 7 bases. The CDR3 consists of 15 residues. The V and J ends lost 6 bases and 2 bases, in that order; junction bases with no gene match: 10. Germline CDR1 reads SGHAT; CDR2 reads FQNNGV. The CDR3 is CASRPLDRATYEQYF. The DNA of the CDR3 is TGTGCCAGCAGGCCCCTCGACAGGGCAACCTACGAGCAGTACTTC. Full variable domain (missing parts from reference TRBV11-2 and TRBJ2-7): EAGVAQSPRYKIIEKRQSVAFWCNPISGHATLYWYQQILGQGPKLLIQFQNNGVVDDSQLPKDRFSAERLKGVDSTLKIQPAKLEDSAVYLCASRPLDRATYEQYFGPGTRLTVT.

This clone occurred once. The V call is TRBV27, the J call TRBJ2-1, with 7 nucleotides matching TRBD1. CDR3 length equals 14 residues. Germline lookup yields CDR1 MNHEY and CDR2 SMNVEV (reference sequence). With 10 bases clipped from V and 4 bases from J, the junction kept 10 bases outside the gene matches. CDR3 bases: TGTGCCACCGTCCGGGACAGAAGGTACAATGAGCAGTTCTTC. It is translated as CATVRDRRYNEQFF.

This chain uses TRBV28 with TRBJ1-2; D possibly corresponds to TRBD1 (6 bases). The CDR3 totals 14 residues. V was shortened by 2 bases and J by 6 bases, with 13 bases between the two germline ends. Germline V lookup: CDR1 MDHEN, CDR2 SYDVKM. CDR3 sequence: CASSLGGGPHGYTF. The DNA for the CDR3 is TGTGCCAGCAGTTTAGGTGGGGGGCCCCATGGCTACACCTTC.